Each of the 20 T cell receptor beta chains below was sequenced from the same sample in a study of blood T cell repertoires in COVID-19. Clones were read by immunoSEQ multiplex PCR, and TCRdb kept only the in-frame ones, dropping some. The sample consists of 130,000 to 150,000 clones, approximately 87% of them appearing once. Specimen: PBMCs or T cells enriched from blood (not recorded which). Receptors originate from a man aged 60-69 years who had recovered from COVID-19.

The rearrangement joins TRBV6-1 to TRBJ2-5; 8 bases fit TRBD2. The CDR3 loop spans 15 amino acids. V trimming: 6 bases; J trimming: 0 bases; junction bases outside the gene matches: 6. Germline-derived CDR1 and CDR2 are MNHNS and SASEGT. The CDR3 protein is CASRSGGPYQETQYF. The CDR3 nucleotides are TGTGCCAGCAGATCGGGGGGGCCATACCAAGAGACCCAGTACTTC.

V gene TRBV30 combines with J gene TRBJ2-7, with a weak D call TRBD2 (5 bases). The germline V gene has CDR1 GTSNPN and CDR2 SVGIG (reference sequence). The CDR3 length is 15 residues. Trimming removed 4 bases at V and 2 bases at J, with 18 bases between. The CDR3: CAWMFSGPGTYEQYF. CDR3 sequence (DNA): TGTGCCTGGATGTTTTCCGGTCCGGGGACCTACGAGCAGTACTTC. The variable domain in full, completed from reference TRBV30 and TRBJ2-7, reads SQTIHQWPATLVQPVGSPLSLECTVEGTSNPNLYWYRQAAGRGLQLLFYSVGIGQISSEVPQNLSASRPQDRQFILSSKKLLLSDSGFYLCAWMFSGPGTYEQYFGPGTRLTVT.

The genes are TRBV28 and TRBJ1-2, with a tentative D call TRBD1 (6 bases). The CDR3 contains 15 residues. V was clipped by 6 bases and J by 8 bases, with 22 bases between them. From germline, CDR1 is MDHEN and CDR2 SYDVKM. CDR3 nucleotide sequence: TGTGCCAGCAGCCGGACAGCCAAGGAAGAAGGGGGCTACACCTTC. Residues: CASSRTAKEEGGYTF.

The V gene is TRBV5-4, the J gene TRBJ1-2, with 9 bases identical to TRBD1. This CDR3 is 14 amino acids long. V lost 4 bases and J lost 2; bases outside the gene matches: 3. Per the germline V gene, CDR1 is SGHNT and CDR2 is YYREEE (reference sequence). In DNA form, the CDR3 reads TGTGCCAGCAGCCGACAGGGGGAAAACTATGGCTACACCTTC. Translated, it gives CASSRQGENYGYTF.

This clone has just one count. J is TRBJ2-1 and V is TRBV20-1, with D possibly matching TRBD2 (5 bases). V lost 3 bases and J lost 9, with 12 bases in between. The CDR3 runs to 12 residues. Germline values: CDR1 DFQATT, CDR2 SNEGSKA (reference sequence). CDR3: CSASKEVGEQFF. In DNA, the CDR3 is TGCAGTGCTAGTAAGGAGGTTGGTGAGCAGTTCTTC.

The chain joins TRBV6-5 to TRBJ1-5, with a possible D match to TRBD1 (6 bases). Germline V gene lookup returns CDR1 MNHEY and CDR2 SVGAGI. Trimming left V 6 bases short and J 11 bases short, with 20 bases between. The CDR3 runs to 14 residues. CDR3 DNA sequence: TGTGCCAGCAGGCGGGGGCAGGCCATTGAAGCCCAGCATTTT. Translating it yields CASRRGQAIEAQHF.

This rearrangement joins TRBV30 to TRBJ2-5, with D tentatively TRBD1 or TRBD2 (6 bases each). Trimming took off 8 bases at V and 4 bases at J, with 17 bases between the two ends. This CDR3 comprises 13 residues. The V gene's germline CDR1 is GTSNPN and CDR2 SVGIG (reference sequence). The CDR3 nucleotides read TGTGCCCGGGAGCAGGGGTCGGGAGAGACCCAGTACTTC. Its translation is CAREQGSGETQYF.

The V call is TRBV28, the J call TRBJ1-4, with TRBD1 matching over 9 bases. V trimming: 7 bases; J trimming: 8 bases; junction bases outside the gene matches: 11. CDR1 is MDHEN, CDR2 SYDVKM, per germline. The CDR3 totals 15 residues. This CDR3 is CASTSPGTGHEKLFF. CDR3 DNA: TGTGCCAGCACCTCCCCCGGGACAGGGCACGAAAAACTGTTTTTT. The entire variable domain, with the rest obtained from reference TRBV28 and TRBJ1-4, is as follows: DVKVTQSSRYLVKRTGEKVFLECVQDMDHENMFWYRQDPGLGLRLIYFSYDVKMKEKGDIPEGYSVSREKKERFSLILESASTNQTSMYLCASTSPGTGHEKLFFGSGTQLSVL.

This clone was seen once. The chain has TRBV7-9 and TRBJ2-7; no firm D call. Germline V gene sequence: CDR1 SEHNR, CDR2 FQNEAQ (reference sequence). V was trimmed by 1 base and J by 4 bases, leaving 5 bases between them. The CDR3 length is 12 residues. In DNA form, the CDR3 reads TGTGCCAGCAGCTTAGTACAGTACGAGCAGTACTTC. Translation gives CASSLVQYEQYF.

This CDR3 reads CASSPTGTGSYEQYF. CDR3 DNA: TGTGCCAGCAGCCCGACCGGGACAGGGTCCTACGAGCAGTACTTC. The V and J genes are TRBV11-1 and TRBJ2-7, with TRBD1 identical over 9 bases. Germline CDR1 and CDR2: SGHAT and FQDESV (reference sequence). The CDR3 spans 15 residues. J gave up 1 base and V 5 bases, and 6 bases lay outside the gene matches.

The CDR3 spells CASSEGGSDYEQFF. Written as DNA, the CDR3 is TGCGCCAGCAGTGAGGGAGGGAGCGATTACGAGCAGTTCTTC. J is TRBJ2-1 and V is TRBV10-1, with D possibly TRBD2 on 6 matching bases. This CDR3 is 14 amino acids long. Trimming stripped 2 bases from V and 10 bases from J, with 15 bases between. CDR1 WNHNN and CDR2 SYGVQD come from the germline V gene (reference sequence).

This clone was picked up a small number of times. V and J are TRBV7-8 and TRBJ1-3; TRBD1 aligns across 7 bases. The CDR3 is made up of 14 amino acids. The germline V gene encodes CDR1 SGHVS and CDR2 FQNEAQ. J lost 4 bases, V lost 5 bases, and 5 bases had no gene match. The CDR3 DNA reads as TGTGCCAGCAGCCTCGGGACAGTAGGAAACACCATATATTTT. This gives the protein CASSLGTVGNTIYF.

The chain has TRBV7-2 and TRBJ2-1; 8 bases map to TRBD2. V lost 7 bases, J lost 7 bases, and 9 bases stayed unmatched. This CDR3 spans 14 amino acids. Germline CDR1 is SGHTA and CDR2 is FQGNSA. The CDR3 DNA is TGTGCCAGCACCCTACAAGCGGGAGCAAATGAGCAGTTCTTC. Its protein is CASTLQAGANEQFF.

This chain joins TRBV20-1 and TRBJ1-2; D not certain. V shed 0 bases and J shed 8 bases, with 7 bases lying between them. CDR1 DFQATT and CDR2 SNEGSKA come from the germline V gene (reference sequence). The CDR3 is 11 amino acids. CDR3 sequence (DNA): TGCAGTGCTAGAGATAAATTCGGCTACACCTTC. As protein: CSARDKFGYTF.

J is TRBJ2-7 and V is TRBV6-5; 10 bases are shared with TRBD2. CDR3 length: 13 residues. V dropped 7 bases and J dropped 2; count of bases not matched to a gene: 2. CDR1 is MNHEY and CDR2 is SVGAGI in the germline V gene. Here the CDR3 DNA reads TGTGCCAGCAACCTAGCGGGAGCCTACGAGCAGTACTTC. It translates to CASNLAGAYEQYF.

The chain couples TRBV19 to TRBJ2-7; 10 bases map to TRBD2. The germline V gene encodes CDR1 LNHDA and CDR2 SQIVND (reference sequence). The CDR3 is 17 amino acids. J was trimmed by 6 bases and V by 0 bases; bases with no gene match: 11. CDR3 nucleotide sequence: TGTGCCAGTAGTATAGATCGGGGGCTAGCGGGAGCTGGCGAGCAGTACTTC. It encodes CASSIDRGLAGAGEQYF.

This chain links TRBV11-2 with TRBJ1-6; D gene unclear. Per germline, CDR1 SGHAT and CDR2 FQNNGV. The V and J ends lost 2 bases and 9 bases respectively, with 8 bases between them. This CDR3 contains 13 residues. For the CDR3, the DNA is TGTGCCAGCAGCTTATTCTCGGGTTCACCCCTCCACTTT. Translation gives CASSLFSGSPLHF.

V and J are TRBV10-3 and TRBJ1-6; TRBD1 matches 9 bases. The CDR3 length is 15 residues. V shed 8 bases, J shed 7 bases, and the junction held 9 bases outside the gene matches. Per the germline V gene, CDR1 is ENHRY and CDR2 is SYGVKD. CDR3 in amino acids: CAIHRVDRGNSPLHF. CDR3 DNA sequence: TGTGCCATCCACCGCGTGGACAGGGGCAATTCACCCCTCCACTTT.

This clone occurred a few times. The V and J genes are TRBV19 and TRBJ2-7, with D tentatively TRBD1 (6 bases). V lost 3 bases, J lost 0 bases, and 9 bases lay in between. This CDR3 is built from 14 residues. The V gene's germline CDR1 is LNHDA and CDR2 SQIVND (reference sequence). The CDR3 DNA sequence: TGTGCCAGTAGTATCCGGGACACCTCCTACGAGCAGTACTTC. This encodes CASSIRDTSYEQYF.

V usage is TRBV5-1 and J usage is TRBJ1-5; D is uncertain. The CDR3 is 13 amino acids. Germline CDR1 is SGHRS and CDR2 is YFSETQ. V was cut by 0 bases and J by 6 bases, with 7 bases left in between. The CDR3, as DNA: TGCGCCAGCAGCTTGGCCGAGGGTCAGCCCCAGCATTTT. Translated, it gives CASSLAEGQPQHF.